This T cell receptor (beta chain) is from a study of T cells in Graves' hyperthyroidism and ophthalmopathy (dated by TCRdb to between 2017 and 2020). With respect to the entire study: Peripheral blood was collected at initial diagnosis, before any treatment. After blood sampling, hyperthyroidism patients were treated with methimazole at a starting dose of 30 mg daily, and ophthalmopathy patients were treated with high-dose intravenous methylprednisolone. The 75 to 100 discovery patients were randomly divided into training and test sets at a 7:3 ratio. Whether ophthalmopathy could be predicted prospectively was tested in an independent validation cohort made up of approximately 19 hyperthyroidism patients plus 17 patients who later progressed to ophthalmopathy. To identify distinguishing TCR V-J signatures, a discovery cohort of 90 to 100 patients was used, comprising 43 with Graves' ophthalmopathy and approximately 58 with stable Graves' hyperthyroidism. In addition, the study compared T-cell repertoires in thyroid tissue and in blood from roughly 6 Graves' hyperthyroidism patients. According to the paper, TCR Vbeta CDR3 sequencing was carried out on approximately 140 peripheral blood samples, which came from about 45 ophthalmopathy, fewer than 80 hyperthyroidism and roughly 17 progressor patients.

Ophthalmopathy patients had moderately to severely active disease, with a Clinical Activity Score of 3 or more, a NOSPECS grade of 4 or more, and a disease duration of less than 3 months. Exclusion was applied to patients with uncontrolled infections, other autoimmune diseases, pregnancy or lactation. Diagnoses were based on clinical symptoms, serum thyroxine and TRAb, thyroid ultrasound and orbital computed tomography. Ficoll-Paque density gradient centrifugation was used to isolate PBMCs from 9.5 to 10 ml of fresh peripheral blood. Trizol reagent was used to extract total RNA, and RNA quality was then checked on an Agilent 2100 Bioanalyzer. From a lookup of the germline V gene, CDR1 and CDR2 are ENHRY and SYGVKD. Including cysteine and phenylalanine, the CDR3 has 15 amino acids. Kept here is only the CDR3 DNA, which spans 45 bases and is read in frame from base 1. Trimming accounts for 2 bases at V and 8 bases at J, while the number of junction bases matched to no gene is 9.

Results and caveats for the whole study, not just this receptor: Blood samples also contained most of the expanded thyroid clonotypes (frequency above 0.001), which suggests that blood repertoires may reflect thyroid immune responses. In validation, progression to ophthalmopathy was predicted by the model with more than 65% sensitivity and 72% to 85% specificity, a median of roughly 6.4 months before onset. Ophthalmopathy was separated from stable hyperthyroidism by a 13 V-J signature model, with approximately 86% sensitivity and around 81% specificity obtained in cross-validation and 80%/75% obtained in testing. Sample size was not statistically predetermined, and blinding of investigators to group allocation was not performed.

The TCR beta CDR3 regions were amplified from the RNA transcripts. The TCR CDR3 was subjected to a first round of RT-PCR using the HTBI primer set and the Qiagen OneStep RT-PCR kit. A second multiplex PCR round built the libraries, followed by size selection and purification. Paired-end sequencing of the libraries was performed with 100 bp reads on an Illumina HiSeq2000. Processing in the source paper ran as follows. SOAPnuke was used to process the raw data, removing reads that contained adapters or uncalled bases, had a mean Phred below 15, or lacked an exact match to the constant primer or identifier. COPE v1.2.5 was used to merge the high-quality paired reads, and each unique nucleotide sequence was defined as a clonotype. Clonotypes were aligned to IMGT TRBV, TRBD and TRBJ reference segments using MiTCR v1.1. The analysis was restricted to V-J combinations with a frequency above 0.0001, which together covered around 99% of the repertoires. The TCS score was defined as F50 (clonal expansion) divided by E x V (chaos), with BLOSUM62-based TCRdist calculated between CDR3 peptides within each V-J. Welch's t-statistics and random forest reduced just over 500 V-J features to around 14, which were used in a naive Bayes classifier (R e1071). TCRdb trimmed the raw reads at Q25, called clones with MiXCR and kept productive beta chains. One record per CDR3 amino acid sequence lists the most common genes and DNA. These V and J calls are TCRdb output, not the study's own analysis. The sample table lists about 300,000 distinct CDR3 sequences, less than 20% of them with a count of one. The ten largest clones represent under 45% of the sample.

Comments on this clonotype: Its antigen is not yet known. Per-base quality was not reported, and no clone a single base away is much larger than it.

The origin of this receptor is a man aged 50-59 years with Graves' ophthalmopathy. Recombination connected TRBV10-3 to TRBJ2-1, and 7 junction bases match TRBD2. The sample consisted of blood. The CDR3 region has the sequence CAISEEGGGWDEQFF. The nucleotide sequence reads TGTGCCATCAGTGAGGAAGGCGGGGGTTGGGATGAGCAGTTCTTC.